This T cell receptor (beta chain) is drawn from a study of blood T cell repertoires in COVID-19. Repertoires were generated with immunoSEQ multiplex PCR, while TCRdb's copy carries only in-frame clones and drops some. Of 290,000 or so clones listed, approximately 80% are singletons. Germline V lookup: CDR1 PRHDT, CDR2 FYEKMQ (reference sequence). This CDR3 region has 15 residues. Trimming at V came to 3 bases and at J to 3 bases, leaving 5 bases not matched to a gene. The chain employs TRBV13 and TRBJ2-7; 10 bases are a match to TRBD2. The clonotype comes from a man aged 40-55 years who had been exposed to COVID-19. What was sequenced was PBMCs or T cells enriched from blood (not recorded which). CDR3 nucleotide sequence: TGTGCCAGCAGCTTTTGGACTAGCGGACTCTACGAGCAGTACTTC. Encoded protein: CASSFWTSGLYEQYF.